Listed here are 8 T cell receptor beta chains from one sample, sequenced in a study of cytomegalovirus exposure and HLA in healthy donors. Primers: 60 Vbeta forward and 13 Jbeta reverse. Produced via immunoSEQ multiplex PCR; TCRdb's table is partial and in-frame only. The profile shows 150,000 to 200,000 clones, approximately 78% of them singletons. The specimen sequenced was PBMCs. These receptors all stem from a human donor in good health.

This clone occurred a few times. The J gene is TRBJ2-3, the V gene TRBV4-3, with D possibly matching TRBD1 (5 bases). Per germline, CDR1 LGHNA and CDR2 YSLEER. The CDR3 runs to 15 residues. V was clipped by 1 base and J by 4 bases, with 12 bases between them. The DNA of the CDR3 is TGCGCCAGCAGCCAAGGAACCTTAGGGGCAGATACGCAGTATTTT. Residues: CASSQGTLGADTQYF.

V and J are TRBV27 and TRBJ2-5, with 7 bases lining up with TRBD1. This CDR3 is 16 amino acids long. Per the germline V gene, CDR1 is MNHEY and CDR2 is SMNVEV (reference sequence). The V and J ends lost 3 bases and 2 bases, in that order; junction bases with no gene match: 9. The DNA of the CDR3 is TGTGCCAGCAGTTTCGCCAGGGGGAAGGAACAAGAGACCCAGTACTTC. Translating gives CASSFARGKEQETQYF.

V usage is TRBV6-1 and J usage is TRBJ1-2; no firm D call. The CDR3 contains 12 residues. Per germline, CDR1 MNHNS and CDR2 SASEGT. V was shortened by 7 bases and J by 4 bases, with 10 bases between the two germline ends. The CDR3 protein is CASTGGSYGYTF. The CDR3, as DNA: TGTGCCAGCACGGGCGGGTCCTATGGCTACACCTTC.

This CDR3 is CSARPTGELFF. The CDR3 DNA follows: TGCAGTGCTAGACCTACCGGGGAGCTGTTTTTT. The rearrangement uses TRBV20-1 and TRBJ2-2, with D unclear. V was shortened by 2 bases and J by 5 bases, with 3 bases between the two germline ends. Germline V gene lookup returns CDR1 DFQATT and CDR2 SNEGSKA (reference sequence). This CDR3 is 11 amino acids long.

The chain joins TRBV19 to TRBJ2-7; D possibly corresponds to TRBD1 (5 bases). Trimming left V 2 bases short and J 0 bases short, with 5 bases between. The germline gives CDR1 LNHDA, CDR2 SQIVND (reference sequence). CDR3 size: 13 residues. The CDR3, as DNA: TGTGCCAGTAGTATAACAGGCTCCTACGAGCAGTACTTC. Translated: CASSITGSYEQYF. Full variable domain (remainder filled in from reference TRBV19 and TRBJ2-7): DGGITQSPKYLFRKEGQNVTLSCEQNLNHDAMYWYRQDPGQGLRLIYYSQIVNDFQKGDIAEGYSVSREKKESFPLTVTSAQKNPTAFYLCASSITGSYEQYFGPGTRLTVT.

Remarks on this clone: Other DNA sequences in the sample encode the same CDR3. The V gene is TRBV29-1, the J gene TRBJ1-1, with 7 bases identical to TRBD1. The germline gives CDR1 SQVTM, CDR2 ANQGSEA. The CDR3 spans 13 residues. V lost 5 bases, J lost 2 bases, and 5 bases stayed unmatched. The CDR3 DNA sequence: TGCAGCGTTACCGGGACAGCCAACACTGAAGCTTTCTTT. Translation gives CSVTGTANTEAFF.

The V and J genes are TRBV27 and TRBJ1-1; D is unresolved. From germline, CDR1 is MNHEY and CDR2 SMNVEV (reference sequence). The CDR3 contains 13 residues. Trimming shortened V by 3 bases and J by 5 bases, and 10 bases separated the two germline ends. CDR3 region: CASSFTRLTEAFF. Written as DNA, the CDR3 is TGTGCCAGCAGTTTTACCAGACTGACTGAAGCTTTCTTT.

This chain uses TRBV7-8 with TRBJ2-5; 11 bases fit TRBD2. The J call is in doubt because the DNA end fits TRBJ2-7 better. The CDR3 length is 16 residues. Germline lookup yields CDR1 SGHVS and CDR2 FQNEAQ. The CDR3 protein is CASSSFPSGGSYEQYF. CDR3 DNA: TGTGCCAGCAGCTCCTTTCCTAGCGGGGGGAGTTACGAGCAGTACTTC.